This TCR beta chain derives from a study of shared clonotypes between healthy human individuals. Findings of the study overall: Some clonotypes were shared by all four sorted-subset donors, while others were not shared. The non-shared ones had lower generation probabilities than the shared ones.

As defined, naive CD8 cells were CD45RO-negative and positively selected for CCR7, with terminally differentiated effector memory CD45RA+ cells excluded. Genomic DNA (from each subset) was split evenly across several immunoSEQ plates. Here immunoSEQ multiplex PCR was the method, and the copy in TCRdb shows in-frame clones only, minus some. The table has roughly 650,000 clones, roughly 96% seen once; the top ten hold roughly 0.1%. Trimming stripped 0 bases from V and 2 bases from J, with 11 bases between. This CDR3 has 15 amino acids. Germline assignment: CDR1 SGHAT and CDR2 FQNNGV. On this clone itself: Its antigen is undetermined.

The clonotype comes from a woman aged 30 to 39 in good health. The material sequenced was naive CD8+ T cells sorted from blood. V and J are TRBV11-2 and TRBJ2-7, with unresolved D. The CDR3 is CASSLEISLPYEQYF. In DNA, the CDR3 is TGTGCCAGCAGCTTAGAAATCTCCCTCCCCTACGAGCAGTACTTC.